The clone carrying this T cell receptor beta chain was seen at least ten times. Its specificity is unknown. For the second PCR, which ran for 7 to 11 cycles, a sample-barcoded 5' primer and a J-beta primer mix were used. From the 5' RACE reads, TCRdb called clonotypes with MiXCR, one entry per CDR3 protein. The sample holds about 720,000 distinct CDR3 sequences, roughly 25% seen once. The sample is drawn from a study of blood T cells in healthy people across ages. Whole-study findings and limits: Significant beta diversity loss was already apparent by age about 39, declining roughly linearly.

The sample was also linked to a second study, of T cells of mothers and their children.

This TCR came from a boy aged 5-17 years in good health. The sequenced sample consisted of blood.

CDR3 amino acids: CASSLEGRGETQYF. CDR3 DNA: TGTGCCAGCAGCCTAGAGGGCCGGGGGGAGACCCAGTACTTC. The chain has TRBV7-2 and TRBJ2-5; D perhaps matches TRBD2 (6 bases). This CDR3 comprises 14 residues. Germline V CDR1 and CDR2: SGHTA, FQGNSA. Trimming removed 5 bases from V and 5 bases from J, with 15 bases in between. Together with reference TRBV7-2 and TRBJ2-5, the CDR3 gives the full variable domain: GAGVSQSPSNKVTEKGKDVELRCDPISGHTALYWYRQSLGQGLEFLIYFQGNSAPDKSGLPSDRFSAERTGGSVSTLTIQRTQQEDSAVYLCASSLEGRGETQYFGPGTRLLVL.